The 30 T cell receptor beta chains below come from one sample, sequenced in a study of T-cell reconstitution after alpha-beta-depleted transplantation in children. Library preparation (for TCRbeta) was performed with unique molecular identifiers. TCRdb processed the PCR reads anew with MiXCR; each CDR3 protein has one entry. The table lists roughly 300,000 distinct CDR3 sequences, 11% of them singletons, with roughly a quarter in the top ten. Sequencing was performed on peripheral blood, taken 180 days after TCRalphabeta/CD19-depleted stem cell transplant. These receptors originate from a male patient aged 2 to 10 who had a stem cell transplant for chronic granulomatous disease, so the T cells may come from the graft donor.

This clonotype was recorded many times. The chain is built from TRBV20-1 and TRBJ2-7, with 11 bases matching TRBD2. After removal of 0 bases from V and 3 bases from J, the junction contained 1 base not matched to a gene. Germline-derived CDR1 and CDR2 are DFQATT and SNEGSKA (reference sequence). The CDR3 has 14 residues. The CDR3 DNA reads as TGCAGTGCTAGAGAGCTAGCGGGAGGCTACGAGCAGTACTTC. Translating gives CSARELAGGYEQYF.

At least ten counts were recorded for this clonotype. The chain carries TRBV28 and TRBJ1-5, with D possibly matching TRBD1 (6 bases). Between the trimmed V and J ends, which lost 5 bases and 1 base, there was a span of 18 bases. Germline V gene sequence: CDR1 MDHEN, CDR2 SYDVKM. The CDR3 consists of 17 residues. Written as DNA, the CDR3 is TGTGCCAGCAGTACGCGGTCAGGGGCCAGAAGCAATCAGCCCCAGCATTTT. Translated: CASSTRSGARSNQPQHF.

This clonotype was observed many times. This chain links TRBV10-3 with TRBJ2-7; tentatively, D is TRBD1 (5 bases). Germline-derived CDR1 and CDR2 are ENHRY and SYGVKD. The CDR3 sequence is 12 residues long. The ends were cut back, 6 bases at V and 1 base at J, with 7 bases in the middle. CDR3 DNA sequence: TGTGCCATCAGCTCAGGGTCCTACGAGCAGTACTTC. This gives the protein CAISSGSYEQYF.

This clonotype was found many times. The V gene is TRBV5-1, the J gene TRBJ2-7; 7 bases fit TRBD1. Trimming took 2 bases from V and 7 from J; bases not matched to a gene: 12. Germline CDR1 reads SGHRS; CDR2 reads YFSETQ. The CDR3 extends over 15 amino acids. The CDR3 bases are TGCGCCAGCAGCTTTGGATTGACAGGGACGAGGGAGCAGTACTTC. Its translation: CASSFGLTGTREQYF.

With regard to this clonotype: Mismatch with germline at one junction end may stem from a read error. CDR3 residues: CACSQPPTRGWHEQFF. The CDR3 bases are TGTGCCTGCAGCCAACCCCCGACTAGGGGGTGGCATGAGCAGTTCTTC. The V gene is TRBV3-1, the J gene TRBJ2-1; D possibly matches TRBD1 or TRBD2 (6 bases each). The CDR3 loop spans 16 amino acids. Germline loops: CDR1 LGHDT, CDR2 YNNKEL (reference sequence).

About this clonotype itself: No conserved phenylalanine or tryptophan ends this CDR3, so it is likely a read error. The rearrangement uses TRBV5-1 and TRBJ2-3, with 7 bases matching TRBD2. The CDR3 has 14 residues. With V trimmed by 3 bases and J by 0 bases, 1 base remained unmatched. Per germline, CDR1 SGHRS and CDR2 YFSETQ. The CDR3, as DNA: TGCGCCAGCAGCTATAGCGGGAGCACAGATACGCAGTATTCT. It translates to CASSYSGSTDTQYS.

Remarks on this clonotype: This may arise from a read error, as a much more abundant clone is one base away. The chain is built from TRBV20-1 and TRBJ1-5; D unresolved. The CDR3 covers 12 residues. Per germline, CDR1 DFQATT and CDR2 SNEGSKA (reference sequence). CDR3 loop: CGARFDSQPQHF. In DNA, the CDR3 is TGCGGTGCTAGATTTGATTCTCAGCCCCAGCATTTT.

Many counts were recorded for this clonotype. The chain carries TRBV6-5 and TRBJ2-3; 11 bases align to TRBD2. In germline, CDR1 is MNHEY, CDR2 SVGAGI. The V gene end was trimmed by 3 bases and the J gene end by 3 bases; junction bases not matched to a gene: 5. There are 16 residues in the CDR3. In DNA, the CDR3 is TGTGCCAGCAGTTATGACCTAGCGGGAGGTACAGATACGCAGTATTTT. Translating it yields CASSYDLAGGTDTQYF.

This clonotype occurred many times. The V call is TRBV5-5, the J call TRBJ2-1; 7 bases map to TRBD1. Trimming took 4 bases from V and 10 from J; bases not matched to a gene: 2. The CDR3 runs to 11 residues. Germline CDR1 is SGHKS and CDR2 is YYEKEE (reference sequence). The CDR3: CASSQGEEQFF. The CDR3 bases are TGTGCCAGCAGCCAGGGGGAGGAGCAGTTCTTC.

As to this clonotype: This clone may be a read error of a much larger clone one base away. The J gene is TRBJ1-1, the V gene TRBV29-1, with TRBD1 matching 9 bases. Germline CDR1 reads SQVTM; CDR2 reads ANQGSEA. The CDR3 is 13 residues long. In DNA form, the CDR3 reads TGCAGCGTAGGACAGGGGTTGAAGACTGAAGCTTTCTTT. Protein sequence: CSVGQGLKTEAFF. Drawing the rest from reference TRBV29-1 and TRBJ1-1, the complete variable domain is SAVISQKPSRDICQRGTSLTIQCQVDSQVTMMFWYRQQPGQSLTLIATANQGSEATYESGFVIDKFPISRPNLTFSTLTVSNMSPEDSSIYLCSVGQGLKTEAFFGQGTRLTVV.

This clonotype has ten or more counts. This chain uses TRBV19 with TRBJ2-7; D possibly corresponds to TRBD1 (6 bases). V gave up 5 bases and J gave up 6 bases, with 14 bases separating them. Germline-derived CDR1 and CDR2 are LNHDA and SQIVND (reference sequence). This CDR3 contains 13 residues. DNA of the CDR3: TGTGCCAGTAGTCGCGACAGGCGACTCGAGCAGTACTTC. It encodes CASSRDRRLEQYF.

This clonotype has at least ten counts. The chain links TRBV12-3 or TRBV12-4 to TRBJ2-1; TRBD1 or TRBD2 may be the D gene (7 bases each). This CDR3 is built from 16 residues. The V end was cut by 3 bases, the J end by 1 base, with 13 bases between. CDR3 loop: CASSLFRGGSYNEQFF. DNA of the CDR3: TGTGCCAGCAGTTTGTTCAGGGGGGGTTCCTACAATGAGCAGTTCTTC.

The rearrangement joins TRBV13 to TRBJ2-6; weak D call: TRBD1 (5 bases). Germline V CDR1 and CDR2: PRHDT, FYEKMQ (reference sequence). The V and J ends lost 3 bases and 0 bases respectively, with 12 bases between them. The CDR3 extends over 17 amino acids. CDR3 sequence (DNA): TGTGCCAGCAGCTTGATCAGGGAATTCTCTGGGGCCAACGTCCTGACTTTC. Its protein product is CASSLIREFSGANVLTF.

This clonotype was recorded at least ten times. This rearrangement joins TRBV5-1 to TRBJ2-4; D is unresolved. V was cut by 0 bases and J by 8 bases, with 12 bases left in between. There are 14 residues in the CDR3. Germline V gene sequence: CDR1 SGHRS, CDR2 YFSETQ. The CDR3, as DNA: TGCGCCAGCAGCTTGGAACCGCTAGGGTACATTCAGTACTTC. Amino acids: CASSLEPLGYIQYF.

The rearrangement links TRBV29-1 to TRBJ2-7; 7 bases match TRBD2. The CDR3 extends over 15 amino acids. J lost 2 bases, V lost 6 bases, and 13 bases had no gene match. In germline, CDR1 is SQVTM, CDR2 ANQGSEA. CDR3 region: CSVLPGGGRTYEQYF. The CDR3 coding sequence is TGCAGCGTCCTCCCGGGGGGAGGTCGTACCTACGAGCAGTACTTC.

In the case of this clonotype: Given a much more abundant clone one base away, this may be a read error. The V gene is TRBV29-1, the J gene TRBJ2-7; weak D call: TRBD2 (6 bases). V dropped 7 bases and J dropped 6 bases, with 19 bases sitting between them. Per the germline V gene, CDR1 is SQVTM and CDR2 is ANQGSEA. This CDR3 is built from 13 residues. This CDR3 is CSASGLAISEQYF. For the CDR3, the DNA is TGCAGCGCCTCGGGACTGGCAATTAGCGAGCAGTACTTC.

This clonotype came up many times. CDR3 residues: CASSFIGTSEIGELFF. CDR3 DNA: TGTGCCAGCAGTTTTATTGGGACTAGCGAAATCGGGGAGCTGTTTTTT. The chain recombines TRBV12-3 or TRBV12-4 with TRBJ2-2, with 10 nucleotides matching TRBD2. The CDR3 sequence is 16 residues long. After removal of 3 bases from V and 7 bases from J, the junction contained 8 bases not matched to a gene.

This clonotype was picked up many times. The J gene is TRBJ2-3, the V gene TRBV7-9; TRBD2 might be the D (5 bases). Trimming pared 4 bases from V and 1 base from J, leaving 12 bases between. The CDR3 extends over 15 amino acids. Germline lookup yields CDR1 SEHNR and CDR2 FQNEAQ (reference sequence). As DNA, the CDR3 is TGTGCCAGCAGCTCTAGAGGCGGGCGCACAGATACGCAGTATTTT. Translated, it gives CASSSRGGRTDTQYF.

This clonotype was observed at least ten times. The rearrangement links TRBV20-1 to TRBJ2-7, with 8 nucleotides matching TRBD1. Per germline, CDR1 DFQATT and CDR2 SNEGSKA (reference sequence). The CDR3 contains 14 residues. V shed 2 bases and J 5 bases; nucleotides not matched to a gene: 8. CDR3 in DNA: TGCAGTGCTAGAAGGGCACGGACAGGGAACGAGCAGTACTTC. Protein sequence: CSARRARTGNEQYF.

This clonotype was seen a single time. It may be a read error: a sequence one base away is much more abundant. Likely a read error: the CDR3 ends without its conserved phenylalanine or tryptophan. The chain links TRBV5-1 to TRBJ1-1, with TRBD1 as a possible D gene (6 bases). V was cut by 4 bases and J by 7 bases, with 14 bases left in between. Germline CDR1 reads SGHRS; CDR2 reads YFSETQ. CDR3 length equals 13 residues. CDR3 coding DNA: TGCGCCAGCAGCCCGAGGACAGCCCATGAAGCTTTCTAT. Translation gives CASSPRTAHEAFY.

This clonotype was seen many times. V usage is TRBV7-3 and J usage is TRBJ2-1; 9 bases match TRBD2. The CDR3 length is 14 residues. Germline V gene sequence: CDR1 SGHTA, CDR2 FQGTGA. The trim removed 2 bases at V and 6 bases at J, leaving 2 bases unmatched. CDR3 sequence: CASSLAGGPNEQFF. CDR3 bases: TGTGCCAGCAGCTTAGCGGGAGGGCCCAATGAGCAGTTCTTC.

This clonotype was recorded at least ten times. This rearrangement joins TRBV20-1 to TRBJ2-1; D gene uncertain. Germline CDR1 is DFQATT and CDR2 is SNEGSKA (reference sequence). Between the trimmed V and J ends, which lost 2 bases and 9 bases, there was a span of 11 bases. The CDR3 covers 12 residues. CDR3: CSARNLDSEQFF. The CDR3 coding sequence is TGCAGTGCTAGAAACTTGGATAGTGAGCAGTTCTTC.

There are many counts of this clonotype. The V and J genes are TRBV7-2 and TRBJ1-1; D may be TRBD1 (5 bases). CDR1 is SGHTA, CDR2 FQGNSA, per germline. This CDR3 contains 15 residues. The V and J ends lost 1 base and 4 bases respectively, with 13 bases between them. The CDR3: CASSLEVKGLTEAFF. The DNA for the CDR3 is TGTGCCAGCAGCTTAGAGGTCAAGGGGCTCACTGAAGCTTTCTTT.

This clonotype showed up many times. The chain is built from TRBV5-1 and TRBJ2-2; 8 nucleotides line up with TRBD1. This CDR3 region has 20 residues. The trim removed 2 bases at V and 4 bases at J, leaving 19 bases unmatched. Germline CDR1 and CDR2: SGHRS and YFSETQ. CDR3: CASSFSMFGGPTGGTGELFF. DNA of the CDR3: TGCGCCAGCAGCTTTTCCATGTTCGGAGGGCCAACAGGGGGCACCGGGGAGCTGTTTTTT.

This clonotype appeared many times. The CDR3 coding sequence is TGTGCCAGCAGTTACTCTAGCGGCAGCCCCGTCAATCAGCCCCAGCATTTT. Translation gives CASSYSSGSPVNQPQHF. The chain joins TRBV6-2 or TRBV6-3 to TRBJ1-5; no clear D gene. The CDR3 consists of 17 residues. Germline CDR1 and CDR2: MNHEY and SVGEGT. V was shortened by 0 bases and J by 3 bases, with 15 bases between the two germline ends.

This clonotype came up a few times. The CDR3 spells CASSSIGIGELFF. The CDR3 DNA sequence: TGTGCCAGCAGCTCTATCGGTATCGGGGAGCTGTTTTTT. This rearrangement joins TRBV6-1 to TRBJ2-2; D gene unclear. CDR1 and CDR2 (germline): MNHNS, SASEGT. With 6 bases removed from V and 7 bases from J, the gap between germline ends came to 12 bases. The CDR3 spans 13 residues.

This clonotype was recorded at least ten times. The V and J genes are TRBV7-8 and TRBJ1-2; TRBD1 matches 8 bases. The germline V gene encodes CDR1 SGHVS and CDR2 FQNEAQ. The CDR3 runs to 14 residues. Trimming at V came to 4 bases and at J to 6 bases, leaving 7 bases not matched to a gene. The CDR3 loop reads CASSSGQGTHGYTF. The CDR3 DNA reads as TGTGCCAGCAGCTCTGGACAGGGAACCCATGGCTACACCTTC.

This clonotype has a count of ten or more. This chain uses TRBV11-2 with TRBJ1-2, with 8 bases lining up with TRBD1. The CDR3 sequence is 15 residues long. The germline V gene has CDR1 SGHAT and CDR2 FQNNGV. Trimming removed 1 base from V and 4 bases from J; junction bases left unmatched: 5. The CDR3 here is CASSLGWDRIYGYTF. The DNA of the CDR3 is TGTGCCAGCAGCTTAGGCTGGGACAGGATCTATGGCTACACCTTC.

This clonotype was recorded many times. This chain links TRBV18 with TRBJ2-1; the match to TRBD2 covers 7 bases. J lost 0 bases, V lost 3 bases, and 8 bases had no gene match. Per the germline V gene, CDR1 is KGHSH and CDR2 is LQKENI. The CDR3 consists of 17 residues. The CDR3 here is CASSPQGTMVSYNEQFF. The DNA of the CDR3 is TGTGCCAGCTCACCGCAAGGGACTATGGTCTCCTACAATGAGCAGTTCTTC.

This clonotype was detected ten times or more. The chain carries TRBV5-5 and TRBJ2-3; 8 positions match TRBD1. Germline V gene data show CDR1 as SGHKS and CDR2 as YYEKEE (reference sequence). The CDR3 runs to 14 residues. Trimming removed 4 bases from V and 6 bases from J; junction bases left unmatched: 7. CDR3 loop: CASSPTGVGDTQYF. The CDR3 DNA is TGTGCCAGCAGCCCGACAGGGGTGGGGGATACGCAGTATTTT.